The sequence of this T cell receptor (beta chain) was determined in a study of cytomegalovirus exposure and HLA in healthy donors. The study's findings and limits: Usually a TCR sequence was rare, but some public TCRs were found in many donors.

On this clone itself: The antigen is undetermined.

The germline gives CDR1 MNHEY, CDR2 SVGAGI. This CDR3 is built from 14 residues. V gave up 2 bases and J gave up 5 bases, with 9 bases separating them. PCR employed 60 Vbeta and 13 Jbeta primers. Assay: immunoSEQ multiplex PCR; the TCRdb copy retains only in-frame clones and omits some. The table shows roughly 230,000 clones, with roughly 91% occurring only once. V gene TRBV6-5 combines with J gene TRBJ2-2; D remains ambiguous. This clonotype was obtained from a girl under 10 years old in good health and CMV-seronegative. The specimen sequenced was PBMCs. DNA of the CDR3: TGTGCCAGCAGTTACCGGGTTAATACCGGGGAGCTGTTTTTT. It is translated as CASSYRVNTGELFF.